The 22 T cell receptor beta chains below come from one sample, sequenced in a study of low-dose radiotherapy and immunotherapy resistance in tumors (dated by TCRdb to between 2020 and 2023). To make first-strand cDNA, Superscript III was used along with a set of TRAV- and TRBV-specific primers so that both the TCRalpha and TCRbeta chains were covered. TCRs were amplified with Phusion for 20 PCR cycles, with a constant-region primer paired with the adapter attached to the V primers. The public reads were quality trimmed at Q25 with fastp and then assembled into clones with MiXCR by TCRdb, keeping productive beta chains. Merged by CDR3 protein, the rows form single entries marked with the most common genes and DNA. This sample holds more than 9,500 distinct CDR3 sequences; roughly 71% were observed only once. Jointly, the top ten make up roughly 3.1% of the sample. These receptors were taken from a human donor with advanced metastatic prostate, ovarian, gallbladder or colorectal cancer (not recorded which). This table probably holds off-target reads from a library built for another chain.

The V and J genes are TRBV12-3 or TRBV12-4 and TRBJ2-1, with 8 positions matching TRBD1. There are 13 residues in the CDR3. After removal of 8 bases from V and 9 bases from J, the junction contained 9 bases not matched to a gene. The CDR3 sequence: CASGIGQGSEQFF. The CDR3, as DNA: TGTGCCAGCGGGATTGGACAGGGCAGTGAGCAGTTCTTC.

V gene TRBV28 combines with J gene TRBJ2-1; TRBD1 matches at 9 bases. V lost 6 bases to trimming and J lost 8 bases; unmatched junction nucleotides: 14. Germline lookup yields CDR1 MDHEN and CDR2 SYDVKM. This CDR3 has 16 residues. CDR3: CASSKVQGAGSDEQFF. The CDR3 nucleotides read TGTGCCAGCAGCAAGGTACAGGGGGCTGGTTCGGATGAGCAGTTCTTC.

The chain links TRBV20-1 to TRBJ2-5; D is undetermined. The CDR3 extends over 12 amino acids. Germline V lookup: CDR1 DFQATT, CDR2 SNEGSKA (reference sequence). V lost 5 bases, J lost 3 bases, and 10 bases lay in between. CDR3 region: CSAGVMEETQYF. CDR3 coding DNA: TGCAGTGCTGGGGTCATGGAAGAGACCCAGTACTTC.

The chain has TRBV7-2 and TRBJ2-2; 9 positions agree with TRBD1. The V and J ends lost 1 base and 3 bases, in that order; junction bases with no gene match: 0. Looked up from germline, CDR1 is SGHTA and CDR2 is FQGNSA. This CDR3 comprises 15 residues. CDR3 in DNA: TGTGCCAGCAGCTTAGGGGACAGGGACACCGGGGAGCTGTTTTTT. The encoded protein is CASSLGDRDTGELFF.

CDR3 nucleotide sequence: TGTGCCAGCAGTTACGGGACTAGCGGGAGCGGGACAGATACGCAGTATTTT. Translating gives CASSYGTSGSGTDTQYF. The chain carries TRBV6-6 and TRBJ2-3, with TRBD2 matching 14 bases. Trimming removed 2 bases from V and 3 bases from J; junction bases left unmatched: 4. The CDR3 consists of 17 residues. Germline V gives CDR1 MNHNY, CDR2 SVGAGI (reference sequence).

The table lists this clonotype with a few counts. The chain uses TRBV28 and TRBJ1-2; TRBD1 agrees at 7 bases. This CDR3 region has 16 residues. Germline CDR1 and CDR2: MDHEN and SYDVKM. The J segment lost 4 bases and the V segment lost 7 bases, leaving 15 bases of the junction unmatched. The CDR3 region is CASTLATGAVGYGYTF. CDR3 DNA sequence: TGTGCCAGCACCTTAGCCACAGGGGCGGTAGGCTATGGCTACACCTTC.

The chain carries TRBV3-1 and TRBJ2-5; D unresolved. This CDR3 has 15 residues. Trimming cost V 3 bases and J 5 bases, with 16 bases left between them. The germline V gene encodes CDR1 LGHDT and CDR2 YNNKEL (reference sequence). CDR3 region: CASSHSLSVQETQYF. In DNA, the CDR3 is TGTGCCAGCAGCCATAGTCTGTCGGTCCAGGAGACCCAGTACTTC.

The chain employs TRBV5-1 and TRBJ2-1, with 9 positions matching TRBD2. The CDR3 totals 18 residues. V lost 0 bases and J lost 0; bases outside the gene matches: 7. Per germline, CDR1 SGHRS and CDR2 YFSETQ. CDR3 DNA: TGCGCCAGCAGCTTGGTTGGTAGCGGGGGCAGCTCCTACAATGAGCAGTTCTTC. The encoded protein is CASSLVGSGGSSYNEQFF.

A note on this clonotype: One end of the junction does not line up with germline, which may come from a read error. CDR3 nucleotides: TGTGCCAGTAGTGGACAGGGGACCGGGCAGCTGTTTTTT. Encoded protein: CASSGQGTGQLFF. The rearrangement uses TRBV19 and TRBJ2-2, with TRBD1 matching over 9 bases. This CDR3 spans 13 amino acids. CDR1 is LNHDA and CDR2 is SQIVND in the germline V gene (reference sequence).

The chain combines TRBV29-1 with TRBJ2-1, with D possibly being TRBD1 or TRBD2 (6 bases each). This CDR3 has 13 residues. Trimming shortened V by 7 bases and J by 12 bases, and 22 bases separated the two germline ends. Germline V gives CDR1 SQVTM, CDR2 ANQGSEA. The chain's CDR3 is CSAHLGGSGVQFF. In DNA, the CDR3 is TGCAGCGCCCACCTGGGGGGCTCTGGGGTGCAGTTCTTC.

This CDR3 reads CASTPGQGHYEQYF. CDR3 sequence (DNA): TGTGCCAGCACCCCGGGACAGGGACACTACGAGCAGTACTTC. V and J are TRBV6-1 and TRBJ2-7; 9 nucleotides match TRBD1. In germline, CDR1 is MNHNS, CDR2 SASEGT. V shed 7 bases and J 3 bases; nucleotides not matched to a gene: 7. The CDR3 consists of 14 residues.

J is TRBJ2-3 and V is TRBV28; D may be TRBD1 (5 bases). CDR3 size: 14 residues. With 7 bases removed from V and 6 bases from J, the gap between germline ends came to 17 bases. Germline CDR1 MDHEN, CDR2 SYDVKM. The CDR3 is CASTNRGPVDTQYF. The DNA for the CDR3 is TGTGCCAGCACCAATAGGGGTCCGGTGGATACGCAGTATTTT.

This CDR3 is CASSLMSQNTGELFF. For the CDR3, the DNA is TGTGCCAGCAGCTTAATGAGTCAGAACACCGGGGAGCTGTTTTTT. V gene TRBV7-3 combines with J gene TRBJ2-2; D call uncertain. The CDR3 is 15 amino acids. CDR1 and CDR2 (germline): SGHTA, FQGTGA. The V end lost 1 base, the J end lost 1 base, and 7 bases lay between the germline ends.

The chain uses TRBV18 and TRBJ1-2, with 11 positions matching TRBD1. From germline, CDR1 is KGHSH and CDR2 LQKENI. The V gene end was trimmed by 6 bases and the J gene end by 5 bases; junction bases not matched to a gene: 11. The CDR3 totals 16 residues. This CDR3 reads CASSDGTGGASYGYTF. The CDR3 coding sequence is TGTGCCAGCTCCGACGGGACAGGGGGTGCCTCGTATGGCTACACCTTC.

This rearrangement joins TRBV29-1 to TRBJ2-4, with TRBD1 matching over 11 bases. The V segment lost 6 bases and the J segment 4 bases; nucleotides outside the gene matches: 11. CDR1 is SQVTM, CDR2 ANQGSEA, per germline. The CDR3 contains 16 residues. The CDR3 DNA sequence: TGCAGCGTAAGGACAGGGGGCACAGCTTTGAAAAACATTCAGTACTTC. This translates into CSVRTGGTALKNIQYF.

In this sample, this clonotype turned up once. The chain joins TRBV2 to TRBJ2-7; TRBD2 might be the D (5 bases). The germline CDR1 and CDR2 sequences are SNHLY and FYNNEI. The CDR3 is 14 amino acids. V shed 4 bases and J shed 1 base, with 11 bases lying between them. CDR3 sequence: CASSGGALSYEQYF. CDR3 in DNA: TGTGCCAGCAGTGGGGGAGCACTATCCTACGAGCAGTACTTC.

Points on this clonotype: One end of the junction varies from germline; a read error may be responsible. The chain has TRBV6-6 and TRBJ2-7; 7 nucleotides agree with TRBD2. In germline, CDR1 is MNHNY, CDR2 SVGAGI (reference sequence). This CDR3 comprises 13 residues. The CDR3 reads CASSESGRRGRDF. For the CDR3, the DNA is TGTGCCAGCAGTGAATCGGGACGGCGGGGGAGAGACTTC.

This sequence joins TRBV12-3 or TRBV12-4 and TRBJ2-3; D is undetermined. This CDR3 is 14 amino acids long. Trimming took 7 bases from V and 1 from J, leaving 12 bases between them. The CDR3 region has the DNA TGTGCCAGCATCCTTAGTGATGGCACAGATACGCAGTATTTT. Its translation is CASILSDGTDTQYF.

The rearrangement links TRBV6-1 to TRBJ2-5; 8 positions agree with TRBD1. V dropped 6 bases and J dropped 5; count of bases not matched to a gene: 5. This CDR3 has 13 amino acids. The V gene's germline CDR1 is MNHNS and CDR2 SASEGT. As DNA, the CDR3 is TGTGCCAGCAGCGGCAGGGGGCCGGAGACCCAGTACTTC. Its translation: CASSGRGPETQYF.

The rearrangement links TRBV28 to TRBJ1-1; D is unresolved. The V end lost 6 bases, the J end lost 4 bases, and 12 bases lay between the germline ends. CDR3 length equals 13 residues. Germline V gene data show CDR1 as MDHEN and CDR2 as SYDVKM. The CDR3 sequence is CASSLGRPTEAFF. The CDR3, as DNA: TGTGCCAGCAGCTTAGGCCGCCCCACTGAAGCTTTCTTT.

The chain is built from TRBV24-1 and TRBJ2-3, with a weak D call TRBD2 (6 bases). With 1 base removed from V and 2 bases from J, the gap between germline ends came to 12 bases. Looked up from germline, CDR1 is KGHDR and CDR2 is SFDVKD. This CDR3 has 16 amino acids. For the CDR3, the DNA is TGTGCCACCAGTGATTTCAACGCGGGGCCCACAGATACGCAGTATTTT. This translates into CATSDFNAGPTDTQYF.

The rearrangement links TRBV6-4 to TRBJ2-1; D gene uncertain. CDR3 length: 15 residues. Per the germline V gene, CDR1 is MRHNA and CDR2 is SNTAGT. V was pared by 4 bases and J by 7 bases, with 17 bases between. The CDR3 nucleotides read TGTGCCAGCAGTGTGCAAGCTGGGGTGGGGAATGAGCAGTTCTTC. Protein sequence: CASSVQAGVGNEQFF.